This TCR beta chain was identified in a study of blood T cell repertoires in COVID-19. Overall study context: T cells, B-cell-depleted T cells, or PBMCs provided the cDNA or gDNA that served as material.

Patients from Seattle were sampled longitudinally, starting during active infection. Germline V lookup: CDR1 SEHNR, CDR2 FQNEAQ (reference sequence). The CDR3 consists of 16 residues. The V and J ends lost 1 base and 2 bases respectively, with 15 bases between them. TCRdb keeps only in-frame clones here, not all; method: immunoSEQ multiplex PCR. The sample has approximately 330,000 clones, about 90% seen once. The chain combines TRBV7-9 with TRBJ2-7; no firm D call. Sequencing input: peripheral blood. This receptor was obtained from a middle-aged woman with COVID-19, enrolled during active disease. CDR3 in DNA: TGTGCCAGCAGCTTAGTACCCGTCGCGAAGCCCTACGAGCAGTACTTC. It encodes CASSLVPVAKPYEQYF.